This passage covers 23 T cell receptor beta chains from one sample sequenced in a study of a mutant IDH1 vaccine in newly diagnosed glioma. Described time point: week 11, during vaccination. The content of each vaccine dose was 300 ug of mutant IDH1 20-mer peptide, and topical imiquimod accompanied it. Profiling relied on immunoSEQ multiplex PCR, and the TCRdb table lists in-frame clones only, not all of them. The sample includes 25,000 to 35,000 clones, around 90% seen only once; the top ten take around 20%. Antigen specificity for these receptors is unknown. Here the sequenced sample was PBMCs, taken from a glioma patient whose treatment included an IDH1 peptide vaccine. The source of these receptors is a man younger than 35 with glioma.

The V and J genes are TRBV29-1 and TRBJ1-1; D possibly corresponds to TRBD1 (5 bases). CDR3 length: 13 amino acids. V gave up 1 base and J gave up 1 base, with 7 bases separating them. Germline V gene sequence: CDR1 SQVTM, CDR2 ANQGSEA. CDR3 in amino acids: CSVEGQQNTEAFF. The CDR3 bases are TGCAGCGTTGAAGGACAGCAGAACACTGAAGCTTTCTTT.

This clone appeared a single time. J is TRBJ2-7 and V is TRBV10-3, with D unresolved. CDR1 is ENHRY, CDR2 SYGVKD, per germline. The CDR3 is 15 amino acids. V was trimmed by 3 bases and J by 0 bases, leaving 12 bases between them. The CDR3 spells CAISEGQSLSYEQYF. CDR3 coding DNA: TGTGCCATCAGTGAAGGGCAGAGTCTCTCCTACGAGCAGTACTTC.

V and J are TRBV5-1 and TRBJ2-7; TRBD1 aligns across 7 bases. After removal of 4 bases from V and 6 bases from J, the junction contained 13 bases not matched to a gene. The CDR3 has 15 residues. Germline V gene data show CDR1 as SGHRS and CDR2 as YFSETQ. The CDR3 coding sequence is TGCGCCAGCAGCGCAACAGGGGTCCTATCAGGCGAGCAGTACTTC. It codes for CASSATGVLSGEQYF.

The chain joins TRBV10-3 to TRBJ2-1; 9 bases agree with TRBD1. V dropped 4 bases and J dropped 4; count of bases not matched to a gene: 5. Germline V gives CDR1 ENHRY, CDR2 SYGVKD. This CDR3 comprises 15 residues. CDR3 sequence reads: CAISAGQGQYNEQFF. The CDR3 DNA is TGTGCCATCAGTGCCGGACAGGGGCAGTACAATGAGCAGTTCTTC.

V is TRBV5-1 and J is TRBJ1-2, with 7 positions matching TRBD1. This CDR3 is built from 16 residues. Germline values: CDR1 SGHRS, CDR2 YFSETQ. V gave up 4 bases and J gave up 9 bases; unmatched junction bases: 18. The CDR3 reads CASSHNPQAGGMSYTF. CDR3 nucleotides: TGCGCCAGCAGCCACAATCCACAGGCAGGGGGTATGAGCTACACCTTC. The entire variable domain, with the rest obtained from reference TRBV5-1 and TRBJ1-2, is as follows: KAGVTQTPRYLIKTRGQQVTLSCSPISGHRSVSWYQQTPGQGLQFLFEYFSETQRNKGNFPGRFSGRQFSNSRSEMNVSTLELGDSALYLCASSHNPQAGGMSYTFGSGTRLTVV.

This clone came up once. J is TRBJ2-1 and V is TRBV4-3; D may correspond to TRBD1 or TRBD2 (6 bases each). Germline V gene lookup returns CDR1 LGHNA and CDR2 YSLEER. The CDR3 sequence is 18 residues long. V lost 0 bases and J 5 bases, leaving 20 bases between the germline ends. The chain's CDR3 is CASSQDQEGDRPNNEQFF. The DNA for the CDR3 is TGCGCCAGCAGCCAAGATCAGGAGGGCGACAGGCCGAACAATGAGCAGTTCTTC.

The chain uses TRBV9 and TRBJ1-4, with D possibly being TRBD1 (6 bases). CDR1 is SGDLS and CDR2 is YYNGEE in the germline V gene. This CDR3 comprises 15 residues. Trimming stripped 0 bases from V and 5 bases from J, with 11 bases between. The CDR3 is CASSVAGQVNEKLFF. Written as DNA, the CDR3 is TGTGCCAGCAGCGTAGCGGGACAAGTAAATGAAAAACTGTTTTTT.

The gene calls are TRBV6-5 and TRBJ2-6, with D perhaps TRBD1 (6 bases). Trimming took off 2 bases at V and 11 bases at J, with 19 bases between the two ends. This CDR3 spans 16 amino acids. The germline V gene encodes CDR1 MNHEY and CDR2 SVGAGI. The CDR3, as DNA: TGTGCCAGCAGTTACACGACAGGTTCCGAAATGCACGTCCTGACTTTC. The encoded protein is CASSYTTGSEMHVLTF.

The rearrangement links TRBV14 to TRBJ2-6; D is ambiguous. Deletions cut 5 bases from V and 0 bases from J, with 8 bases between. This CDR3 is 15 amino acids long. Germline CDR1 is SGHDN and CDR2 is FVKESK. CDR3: CASSYHSSGANVLTF. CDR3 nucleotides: TGTGCCAGCAGCTACCACAGCTCTGGGGCCAACGTCCTGACTTTC.

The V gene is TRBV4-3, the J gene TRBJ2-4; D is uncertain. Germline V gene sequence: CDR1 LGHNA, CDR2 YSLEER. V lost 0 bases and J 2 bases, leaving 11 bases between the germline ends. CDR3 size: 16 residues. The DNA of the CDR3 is TGCGCCAGCAGCCAAGATAGTGTGGGCACCAAAAACATTCAGTACTTC. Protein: CASSQDSVGTKNIQYF.

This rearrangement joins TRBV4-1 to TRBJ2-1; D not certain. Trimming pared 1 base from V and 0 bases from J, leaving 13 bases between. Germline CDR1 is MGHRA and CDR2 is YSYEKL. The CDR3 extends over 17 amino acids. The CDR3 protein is CASSQVDMGISYNEQFF. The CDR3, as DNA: TGCGCCAGCAGCCAAGTCGATATGGGGATCTCCTACAATGAGCAGTTCTTC.

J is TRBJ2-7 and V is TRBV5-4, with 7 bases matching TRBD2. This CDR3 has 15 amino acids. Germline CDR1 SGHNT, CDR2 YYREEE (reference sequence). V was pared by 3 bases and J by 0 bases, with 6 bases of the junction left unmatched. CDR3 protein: CASSYRGRASYEQYF. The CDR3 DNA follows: TGTGCCAGCAGCTATCGGGGGAGGGCCTCCTACGAGCAGTACTTC.

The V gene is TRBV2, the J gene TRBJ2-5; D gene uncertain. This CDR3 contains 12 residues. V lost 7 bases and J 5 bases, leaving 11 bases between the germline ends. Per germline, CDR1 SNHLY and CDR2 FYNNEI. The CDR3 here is CASNPQSETQYF. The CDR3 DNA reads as TGTGCCAGCAACCCCCAGTCGGAGACCCAGTACTTC.

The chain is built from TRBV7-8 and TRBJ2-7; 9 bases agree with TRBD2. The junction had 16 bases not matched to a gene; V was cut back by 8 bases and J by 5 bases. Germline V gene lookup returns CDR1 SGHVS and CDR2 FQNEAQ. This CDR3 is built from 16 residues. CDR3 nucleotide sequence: TGTGCCAGCCGACTTGGCTTGGGCGGGAGGGCCCACGAGCAGTACTTC. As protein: CASRLGLGGRAHEQYF.

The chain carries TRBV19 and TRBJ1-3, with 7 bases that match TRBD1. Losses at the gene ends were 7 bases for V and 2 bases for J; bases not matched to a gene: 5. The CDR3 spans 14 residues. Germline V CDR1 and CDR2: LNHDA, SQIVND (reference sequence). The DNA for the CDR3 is TGTGCCAGTATCGACAGGGCAACTGGAAACACCATATATTTT. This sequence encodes CASIDRATGNTIYF.

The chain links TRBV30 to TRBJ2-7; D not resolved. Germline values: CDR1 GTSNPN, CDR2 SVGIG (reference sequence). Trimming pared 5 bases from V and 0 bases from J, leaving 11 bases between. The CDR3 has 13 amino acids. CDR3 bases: TGTGCCTGGGACAAGGAGAACTCCTACGAGCAGTACTTC. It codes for CAWDKENSYEQYF.

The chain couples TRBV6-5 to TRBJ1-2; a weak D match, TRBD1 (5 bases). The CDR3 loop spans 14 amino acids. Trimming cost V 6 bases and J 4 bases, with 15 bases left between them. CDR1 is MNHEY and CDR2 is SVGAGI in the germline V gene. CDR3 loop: CASSPGGGSYGYTF. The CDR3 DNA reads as TGTGCCAGCAGCCCCGGGGGAGGGTCCTATGGCTACACCTTC.

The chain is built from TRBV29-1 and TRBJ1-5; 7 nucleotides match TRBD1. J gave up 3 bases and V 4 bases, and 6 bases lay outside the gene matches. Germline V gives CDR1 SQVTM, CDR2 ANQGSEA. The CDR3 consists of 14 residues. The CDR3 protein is CSVVEGAYNQPQHF. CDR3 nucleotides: TGCAGCGTTGTGGAGGGGGCATACAATCAGCCCCAGCATTTT.

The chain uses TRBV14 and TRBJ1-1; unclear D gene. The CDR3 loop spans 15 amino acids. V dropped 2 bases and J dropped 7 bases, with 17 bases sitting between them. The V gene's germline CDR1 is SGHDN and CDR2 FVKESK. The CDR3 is CASSQLGRGPFEAFF. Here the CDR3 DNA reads TGTGCCAGCAGCCAACTCGGTCGAGGACCTTTTGAAGCTTTCTTT.

The CDR3 bases are TGTGCCAGCAGTAGGACGACGAACACTGAAGCTTTCTTT. Its protein is CASSRTTNTEAFF. The chain is built from TRBV25-1 and TRBJ1-1; no reliable D call. V was clipped by 5 bases and J by 1 base, with 8 bases between them. The CDR3 extends over 13 amino acids. The germline CDR1 and CDR2 sequences are MGHDK and SYGVNS.

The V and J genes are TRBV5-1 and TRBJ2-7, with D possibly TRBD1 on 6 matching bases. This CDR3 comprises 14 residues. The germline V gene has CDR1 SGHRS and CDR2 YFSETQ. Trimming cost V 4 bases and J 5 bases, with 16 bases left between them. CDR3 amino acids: CASSVGARADEQYF. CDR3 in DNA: TGCGCCAGCAGCGTGGGGGCCCGCGCTGACGAGCAGTACTTC.

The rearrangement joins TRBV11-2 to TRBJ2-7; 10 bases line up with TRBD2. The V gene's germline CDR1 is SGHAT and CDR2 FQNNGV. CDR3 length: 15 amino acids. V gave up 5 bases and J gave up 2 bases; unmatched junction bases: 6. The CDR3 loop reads CASSPQAGGPYEQYF. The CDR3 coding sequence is TGTGCCAGCAGCCCGCAAGCGGGAGGGCCCTACGAGCAGTACTTC.

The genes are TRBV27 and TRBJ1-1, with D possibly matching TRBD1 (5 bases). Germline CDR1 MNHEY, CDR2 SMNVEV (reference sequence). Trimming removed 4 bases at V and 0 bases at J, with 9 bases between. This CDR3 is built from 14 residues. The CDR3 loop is CASSSGGLNTEAFF. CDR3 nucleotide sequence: TGTGCCAGCAGTTCGGGGGGGTTGAACACTGAAGCTTTCTTT.